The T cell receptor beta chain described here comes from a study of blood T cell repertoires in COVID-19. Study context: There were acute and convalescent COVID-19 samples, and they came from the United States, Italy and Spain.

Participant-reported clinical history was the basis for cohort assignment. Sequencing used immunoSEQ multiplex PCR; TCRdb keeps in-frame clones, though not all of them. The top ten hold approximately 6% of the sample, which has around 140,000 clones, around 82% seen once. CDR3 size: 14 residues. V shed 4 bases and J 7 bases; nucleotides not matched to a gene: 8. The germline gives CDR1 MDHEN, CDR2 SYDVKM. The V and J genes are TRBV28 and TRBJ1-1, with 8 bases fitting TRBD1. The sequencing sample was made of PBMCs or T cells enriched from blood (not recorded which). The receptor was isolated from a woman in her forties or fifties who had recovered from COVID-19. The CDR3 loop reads CASSSSNRGVEAFF. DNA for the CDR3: TGTGCCAGCAGTTCCAGTAACAGGGGGGTTGAAGCTTTCTTT.